This T cell receptor (beta chain) was observed in a study of T-cell reconstitution after alpha-beta-depleted transplantation in children. Trimming shortened V by 3 bases and J by 7 bases, and 7 bases separated the two germline ends. The CDR3 is 12 amino acids. Unique molecular identifiers featured in how the TCRbeta library was prepared. TCRdb recomputed calls from the PCR reads with MiXCR, one row per CDR3 protein. This table holds some 150,000 distinct CDR3 sequences, more than 8% found once. This clonotype was seen repeatedly, ten times or more. The V and J genes are TRBV12-3 or TRBV12-4 and TRBJ2-4; D gene uncertain. The sequenced sample was PBMCs, mostly from graft donor cells, obtained 180 days after TCRalphabeta/CD19-depleted stem cell transplant. The clonotype was recovered from a female patient aged 2-9 years who had a stem cell transplant for congenital amegakaryocytic thrombocytopenia, so the T cells may come from the graft donor. CDR3 region: CASSLVENIQYF. The CDR3 region has the DNA TGTGCCAGCAGTTTGGTTGAGAACATTCAGTACTTC.